This TCR beta chain was found in a study of cytomegalovirus exposure and HLA in healthy donors. Whole-study findings and limits: Earlier analysis looked at TCR beta V segments, and most were productive about 90% or about 30% of the time. The sole available immune exposure information was CMV serostatus.

Note on this clone: Antigen: not known.

The CDR3 extends over 12 amino acids. Germline assignment: CDR1 GTSNPN and CDR2 SVGIG (reference sequence). Trimming left V 4 bases short and J 1 base short, with 4 bases between. It was with 60 Vbeta and 13 Jbeta primers that the PCR ran. TCRdb keeps only in-frame clones here, not all; method: immunoSEQ multiplex PCR. The sample shows around 190,000 clones, around nine tenths of them seen only once. The sequence was collected from a young woman in good health and CMV-seronegative. Sequencing was performed on PBMCs. This chain uses TRBV30 with TRBJ2-2; no definite D call. The CDR3 here is CAWTGNTGELFF. The CDR3 nucleotides read TGTGCCTGGACAGGGAACACCGGGGAGCTGTTTTTT.